This TCR beta chain stems from a study of shared clonotypes between healthy human individuals. Overall study findings and caveats: Naive subsets usually exceeded memory subsets in estimated richness.

Points on this clone: Its antigen is not known. Other DNA sequences in this sample translate to the same CDR3.

The method was immunoSEQ multiplex PCR; TCRdb's version includes in-frame clones alone and lacks a portion of them. The sample lists 1.5 million to 2.5 million clones, about 95% seen once, with 1.2% in the top ten. Terminally differentiated effector memory CD45RA+ cells were excluded by CCR7 positive selection of CD45RO-negative cells. Study donors comprised healthy, HIV-negative adults devoid of recent acute infection or vaccination. The TCR comes from a man aged 18-30 years in good health. The sample was naive CD8+ T cells sorted from blood.

As DNA, the CDR3 is TGTGCCAGCAGTGAAGGAGGTTCCCAGTACTTC. Protein: CASSEGGSQYF. The rearrangement joins TRBV2 to TRBJ2-5; D remains unclear. The CDR3 spans 11 residues. Trimming cost V 1 base and J 9 bases, with 6 bases left between them. Germline assignment: CDR1 SNHLY and CDR2 FYNNEI.